This TCR beta chain is drawn from a study of blood T cells in healthy people across ages (dated by TCRdb to about 2015). About the study as a whole: In model experiments, roughly one uniquely barcoded TCR beta cDNA molecule per two T cells was captured by template switching. To track age-related changes in TCR beta repertoire diversity, the study relied on deep sequencing normalized with unique cDNA molecular identifiers. The donors were divided into four age groups: young (average around 16 years), middle-aged (approximately 39), aged (about 61) and long-lived (about 90). To avoid experimental bias, donors of different ages were randomly spread across the sequencing lanes. The study analyzed two additional independent replicas of 1 million unique cDNA reads from the same blood draw for two donors, one aged 18 to 30 and one aged 80 or older. The investigation overall reported the following: A strong correlation was found between observed TCR beta diversity and the percentage of naive T cells measured by flow cytometry. As age increased, observed TCR beta diversity per million T cells dropped in a roughly linear way, and a significant reduction was already evident by age roughly 40. The CMV infection status of donors was not known, potentially confounding age-related changes in expanded clonotypes. Since profiling was done on bulk unsorted PBMCs, naive and antigen-experienced compartments could not be conclusively compared. The long-lived group showed more naive CD4+ T cells, fewer expanded clones and increased TCR diversity than the aged group, suggesting age selection. Total diversity estimates from one million sequenced T cells were considered lower bounds and underestimates.

Systemically healthy Caucasian individuals from Russia, some 40 in total and aged roughly 6 to 100 years, were included as donors. Each donor gave approximately 9.3 milliliters of peripheral blood, collected into EDTA-treated Vacutainer tubes. Ficoll-Paque density-gradient centrifugation was used to isolate PBMCs, with at least 7 million per sample. Trizol reagent was used to extract total RNA from PBMCs, with at least 5.5 micrograms per sample. Naive CD45RAhigh/CD27high T cell percentages were measured by flow cytometry on a PBMC aliquot from every donor. V was cut back by 0 bases and J by 2 bases, leaving a gap of 10 bases between them. The CDR3 contains 15 residues, cysteine and phenylalanine counted. Only the CDR3 portion is preserved as DNA: 45 bases, with reading frame beginning at the first base. Looking up the germline V gene yields CDR1 SGHRS and CDR2 YFSETQ. The library was obtained by 5' RACE. Sequencer: Illumina HiSeq 2500. A second PCR of roughly 7 to 11 cycles was performed with a sample-barcoded 5' primer and a J-beta primer mix. Each TCR beta cDNA molecule received a unique molecular identifier from a template-switch 5' adaptor carrying 12 random nucleotides. At least 2.5 million CDR3-containing paired-end reads were obtained from each sample. The Mint cDNA synthesis kit, primed by a TRBC-specific oligonucleotide, was used to synthesize first-strand cDNA from all RNA. After uracil-DNA glycosylase treatment, a first 18-cycle PCR used universal primers M1SS and BC2_uni_R on all cDNA. On the study's bioinformatics: For normalization, 1 million high-quality reads were randomly selected from each sample, with every read carrying a distinct molecular identifier. Reads with shared molecular identifiers were discarded instead of being binned into consensus sequences. MiTCR, set to a Q25 quality threshold and the strictest error-elimination algorithm, was used for CDR3 identification, clonotype clustering and error correction. Lower-bound total TCR beta diversity was estimated with a nonparametric unseen species model using Euler transformation. Using fastp trimming at Q25 and MiXCR clonotype assembly, TCRdb reanalyzed the public sequencing data and kept in-frame beta chains. Rows merge per CDR3 protein into single entries with the most common DNA and genes. TCRdb, not the original authors, processed these V and J calls. Counted in this sample were around 650,000 distinct CDR3 sequences; roughly 41% of them appeared once. The ten biggest clones cover about 30% of the sample.

This clonotype was seen a handful of times. It lacks a known antigen. Nothing much larger sits one base from this clone, and base qualities are not available. The sequenced sample consisted of blood. The chain employs TRBV5-1 and TRBJ2-3; the D gene is perhaps TRBD1 or TRBD2, each of them matching over 6 bases. The sequence was collected from a man older than 75 in good health. The CDR3 region reads CASSLGGALTDTQYF. The DNA sequence is given as TGCGCCAGCAGCTTGGGGGGGGCCCTCACAGATACGCAGTATTTT. The entire variable domain, with the stretches around the CDR3 drawn from the reference TRBV5-1 and TRBJ2-3 proteins, is KAGVTQTPRYLIKTRGQQVTLSCSPISGHRSVSWYQQTPGQGLQFLFEYFSETQRNKGNFPGRFSGRQFSNSRSEMNVSTLELGDSALYLCASSLGGALTDTQYFGPGTRLTVL.